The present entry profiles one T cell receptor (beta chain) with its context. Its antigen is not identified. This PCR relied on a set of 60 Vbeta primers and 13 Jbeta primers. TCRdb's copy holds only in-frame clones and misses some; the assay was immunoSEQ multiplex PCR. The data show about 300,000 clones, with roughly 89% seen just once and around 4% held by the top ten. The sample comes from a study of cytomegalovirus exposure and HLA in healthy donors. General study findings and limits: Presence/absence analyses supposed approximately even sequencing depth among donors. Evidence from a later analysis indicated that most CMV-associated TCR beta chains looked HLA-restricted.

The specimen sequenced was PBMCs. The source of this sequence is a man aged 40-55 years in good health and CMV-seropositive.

DNA for the CDR3: TGTGCCAGCAGGGAGACAGTTGCTAACTATGGCTACACCTTC. This gives the protein CASRETVANYGYTF. This rearrangement joins TRBV6-6 to TRBJ1-2, with D possibly TRBD1 on 5 matching bases. Germline V gene lookup returns CDR1 MNHNY and CDR2 SVGAGI (reference sequence). V was cut by 6 bases and J by 0 bases, with 11 bases left in between. The CDR3 covers 14 residues.